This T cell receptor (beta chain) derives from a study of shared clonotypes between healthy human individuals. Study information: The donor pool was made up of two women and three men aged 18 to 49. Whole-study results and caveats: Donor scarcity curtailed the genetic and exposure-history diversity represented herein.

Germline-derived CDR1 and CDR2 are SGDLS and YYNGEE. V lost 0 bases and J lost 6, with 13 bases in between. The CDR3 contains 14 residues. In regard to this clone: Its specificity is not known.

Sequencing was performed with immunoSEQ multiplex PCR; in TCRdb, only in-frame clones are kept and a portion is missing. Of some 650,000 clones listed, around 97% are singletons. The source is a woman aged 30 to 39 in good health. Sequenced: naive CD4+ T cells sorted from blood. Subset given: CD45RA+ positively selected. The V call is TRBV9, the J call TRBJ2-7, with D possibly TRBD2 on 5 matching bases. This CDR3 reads CASSVEPGRGEQYF. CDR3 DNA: TGTGCCAGCAGCGTAGAGCCGGGAAGAGGCGAGCAGTACTTC.